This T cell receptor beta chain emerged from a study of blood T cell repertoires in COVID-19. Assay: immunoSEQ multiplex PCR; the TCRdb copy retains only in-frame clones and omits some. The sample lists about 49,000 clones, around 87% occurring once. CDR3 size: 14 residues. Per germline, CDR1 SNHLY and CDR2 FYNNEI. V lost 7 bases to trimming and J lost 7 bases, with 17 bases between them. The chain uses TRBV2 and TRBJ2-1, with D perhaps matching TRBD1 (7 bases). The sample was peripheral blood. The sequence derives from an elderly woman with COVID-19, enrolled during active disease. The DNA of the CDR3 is TGTGCCAGCACAGGAGACCCAGGGGGGAATGAGCAGTTCTTC. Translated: CASTGDPGGNEQFF.